Shown below are 27 T cell receptor beta chains from a single sample sequenced in a study of blood T cell repertoires in COVID-19. Generated by immunoSEQ multiplex PCR, the TCRdb table keeps only in-frame clones and is missing some. Of roughly 140,000 clones listed, more than 85% are singletons. The specimen sequenced was peripheral blood. All receptors derive from a human donor in a cohort sampled during active COVID-19.

This chain uses TRBV13 with TRBJ2-1; D ambiguous. The CDR3 consists of 13 residues. The ends were cut back, 0 bases at V and 6 bases at J, with 6 bases in the middle. Germline loops: CDR1 PRHDT, CDR2 FYEKMQ (reference sequence). The CDR3 sequence: CASSLGQSNEQFF. The CDR3 coding sequence is TGTGCCAGCAGCTTAGGACAGTCCAATGAGCAGTTCTTC.

This clone has only a few counts. The chain has TRBV11-2 and TRBJ2-7; weak D call: TRBD2 (5 bases). Germline V lookup: CDR1 SGHAT, CDR2 FQNNGV. The CDR3 runs 13 residues. V was pared by 1 base and J by 1 base, with 5 bases between. The CDR3 nucleotides read TGTGCCAGCAGCTTAGCGGGGTCCTACGAGCAGTACTTC. Its translation: CASSLAGSYEQYF.

This clone was seen a handful of times. The CDR3 loop reads CASSLTPGTTFYNEQFF. The DNA for the CDR3 is TGTGCCAGCAGCTTGACGCCTGGGACTACATTTTACAATGAGCAGTTCTTC. The chain links TRBV5-6 to TRBJ2-1; 7 bases are a match to TRBD2. Looked up from germline, CDR1 is SGHDT and CDR2 is YYEEEE. V lost 1 base, J lost 4 bases, and 11 bases stayed unmatched. CDR3 length: 17 residues.

This clone was seen only a few times. This chain joins TRBV5-1 and TRBJ1-2; D call uncertain. There are 14 residues in the CDR3. Trimming stripped 4 bases from V and 8 bases from J, with 18 bases between. Per the germline V gene, CDR1 is SGHRS and CDR2 is YFSETQ. The CDR3 nucleotides read TGCGCCAGCAGCCAGAGCGGTTTAACTTCCGGCTACACCTTC. Protein sequence: CASSQSGLTSGYTF.

This clone was counted once. Relative to the germline gene, one junction end is altered; a read error may explain this. The rearrangement links TRBV6-4 to TRBJ2-7; a possible D gene is TRBD2 (5 bases). CDR3 length: 15 residues. Germline values: CDR1 MRHNA, CDR2 SNTAGT. The CDR3 loop reads CASSSVGGASFEQYF. CDR3 nucleotide sequence: TGTGCCAGCAGCAGCGTCGGAGGTGCCTCCTTCGAGCAGTACTTC.

The table lists this clone with a count of one. The chain couples TRBV7-9 to TRBJ1-4, with D hard to call. V was cut by 5 bases and J by 8 bases, with 6 bases left in between. Germline lookup yields CDR1 SEHNR and CDR2 FQNEAQ (reference sequence). CDR3 length: 11 residues. CDR3 loop: CASSPQEKLFF. The CDR3 nucleotides are TGTGCCAGCAGCCCTCAGGAAAAACTGTTTTTT.

Only one count was recorded for this clone. CDR3 amino acids: CASSLAVSTDTQYF. CDR3 DNA sequence: TGCGCCAGCAGCTTGGCGGTTAGCACAGATACGCAGTATTTT. The rearrangement uses TRBV5-1 and TRBJ2-3; D not resolved. The CDR3 is made up of 14 amino acids. V was trimmed by 0 bases and J by 0 bases, leaving 5 bases between them. In germline, CDR1 is SGHRS, CDR2 YFSETQ.

The rearrangement joins TRBV5-5 to TRBJ2-1; 9 bases are shared with TRBD2. Germline assignment: CDR1 SGHKS and CDR2 YYEKEE (reference sequence). The CDR3 has 15 residues. V shed 1 base and J 4 bases; nucleotides not matched to a gene: 3. CDR3 sequence: CASSLRLAEYNEQFF. The CDR3 DNA sequence: TGTGCCAGCAGCTTGCGACTAGCGGAGTACAATGAGCAGTTCTTC.

The CDR3 nucleotides read TGTGCCAGCAGCCCTTTAGCGGGAGGGAACCGCCCCACAGATACGCAGTATTTT. As protein: CASSPLAGGNRPTDTQYF. This rearrangement joins TRBV7-6 to TRBJ2-3; TRBD2 matches at 11 bases. The CDR3 sequence is 18 residues long. V lost 5 bases to trimming and J lost 2 bases; unmatched junction nucleotides: 12. The V gene's germline CDR1 is SGHVS and CDR2 FNYEAQ.

V usage is TRBV14 and J usage is TRBJ1-2, with a possible D match to TRBD1 (6 bases). The V end lost 3 bases, the J end lost 5 bases, and 16 bases lay between the germline ends. Germline loops: CDR1 SGHDN, CDR2 FVKESK. The CDR3 is 15 amino acids. CDR3 sequence (DNA): TGTGCCAGCAGCCAGGGAGCCAGCAGGGGTTATGGCTACACCTTC. The encoded protein is CASSQGASRGYGYTF.

The chain uses TRBV5-4 and TRBJ1-1, with a possible D match to TRBD1 (5 bases). This CDR3 contains 14 residues. Trimming stripped 3 bases from V and 1 base from J, with 10 bases between. In germline, CDR1 is SGHNT, CDR2 YYREEE (reference sequence). CDR3 nucleotide sequence: TGTGCCAGCAGCTCGGACACTTGGAACACTGAAGCTTTCTTT. This sequence encodes CASSSDTWNTEAFF.

The CDR3 region has the DNA TGTGCCAGCAGCCGGCAGGGGAGTTACGAGCAGTACTTC. Its protein product is CASSRQGSYEQYF. The chain recombines TRBV3-1 (or the pseudogene TRBV3-2) with TRBJ2-7; D may be TRBD1 (6 bases). V was shortened by 4 bases and J by 4 bases, with 11 bases between the two germline ends. There are 13 residues in the CDR3. The germline CDR1 and CDR2 sequences are LGHDT and YNNKEL (reference sequence).

The chain couples TRBV2 to TRBJ2-2; perhaps TRBD2 as D (6 bases). Trimming took 7 bases from V and 6 from J, leaving 18 bases between them. Per germline, CDR1 SNHLY and CDR2 FYNNEI. The CDR3 runs 15 residues. CDR3 residues: CASNYLGTQAGELFF. CDR3 coding DNA: TGTGCCAGCAACTACTTAGGGACTCAAGCCGGGGAGCTGTTTTTT.

The V and J genes are TRBV5-1 and TRBJ1-3; a weak D match, TRBD1 (5 bases). Trimming left V 4 bases short and J 4 bases short, with 12 bases between. There are 14 residues in the CDR3. CDR1 SGHRS and CDR2 YFSETQ come from the germline V gene. Here the CDR3 DNA reads TGCGCCAGCAGCCTTGACAGTCTGGGAAACACCATATATTTT. Translated: CASSLDSLGNTIYF.

This sequence joins TRBV6-4 and TRBJ2-1; D may be TRBD2 (6 bases). The CDR3 contains 14 residues. The V end was cut by 3 bases, the J end by 2 bases, with 8 bases between. Germline V gene data show CDR1 as MRHNA and CDR2 as SNTAGT. The DNA for the CDR3 is TGTGCCAGCAGTGAATCGGGGGCCTACAATGAGCAGTTCTTC. This codes for CASSESGAYNEQFF.

This clone came up a few times. The V and J genes are TRBV27 and TRBJ1-3; D is uncertain. Germline lookup yields CDR1 MNHEY and CDR2 SMNVEV (reference sequence). The ends were cut back, 4 bases at V and 4 bases at J, with 14 bases in the middle. This CDR3 has 15 residues. The CDR3 nucleotides are TGTGCCAGCAGTTCATCCTACAGTTCAGGAAACACCATATATTTT. This translates into CASSSSYSSGNTIYF.

V usage is TRBV9 and J usage is TRBJ1-2; D gene unclear. Germline CDR1 SGDLS, CDR2 YYNGEE. V dropped 0 bases and J dropped 4 bases, with 10 bases sitting between them. The CDR3 is 14 amino acids. The CDR3 nucleotides are TGTGCCAGCAGCGTAGAGGGAGGAGCCTATGGCTACACCTTC. Its protein is CASSVEGGAYGYTF.

This chain connects TRBV5-4 to TRBJ2-5; maybe TRBD2 (5 bases). This CDR3 has 13 amino acids. Germline CDR1 is SGHNT and CDR2 is YYREEE (reference sequence). Trimming pared 0 bases from V and 4 bases from J, leaving 7 bases between. This CDR3 reads CASSLGTGETQYF. For the CDR3, the DNA is TGTGCCAGCAGCTTGGGGACTGGAGAGACCCAGTACTTC. Combining the CDR3 with reference TRBV5-4 and TRBJ2-5 gives the whole variable domain ETGVTQSPTHLIKTRGQQVTLRCSSQSGHNTVSWYQQALGQGPQFIFQYYREEENGRGNFPPRFSGLQFPNYSSELNVNALELDDSALYLCASSLGTGETQYFGPGTRLLVL.

The rearrangement joins TRBV27 to TRBJ2-7; D perhaps matches TRBD2 (5 bases). The germline V and J ends were trimmed by 2 bases and 7 bases, with 21 bases remaining between them. The length of the CDR3 is 16 residues. Germline V lookup: CDR1 MNHEY, CDR2 SMNVEV (reference sequence). The CDR3 DNA is TGTGCCAGCAGTTTACTTCGAGCAGCATCTTCGGGAGAGCAGTACTTC. Protein product: CASSLLRAASSGEQYF.

This clone showed up just once. At one end, the junction sequence differs from germline, possibly due to a read error. This sequence joins TRBV28 and TRBJ1-3, with D unresolved. Germline-derived CDR1 and CDR2 are MDHEN and SYDVKM. The CDR3 sequence is 14 residues long. DNA of the CDR3: TGTGCCACCAGTTTAGAGAGATCTGGAAACACCATATATTTT. This sequence encodes CATSLERSGNTIYF.

DNA for the CDR3: TGTGCCAGCAGCTTAGTTTTTCAGGTCCAAGAGACCCAGTACTTC. Its protein product is CASSLVFQVQETQYF. This chain uses TRBV7-2 with TRBJ2-5, with D hard to call. Germline CDR1 reads SGHTA; CDR2 reads FQGNSA. The V and J ends lost 1 base and 1 base respectively, with 10 bases between them. This CDR3 region has 15 residues.

This clone was seen only once. The chain employs TRBV2 and TRBJ1-2, with D hard to call. Trimming took 7 bases from V and 3 from J, leaving 12 bases between them. CDR1 is SNHLY and CDR2 is FYNNEI in the germline V gene. CDR3 length equals 13 residues. This chain's CDR3 is CASNPQGDYGYTF. CDR3 sequence (DNA): TGTGCCAGCAATCCCCAAGGAGACTATGGCTACACCTTC.

This clone was observed once. The CDR3 bases are TGTGCCAGCAGCCTGGGACAGGGGGCGCGAGGTGAAGCTTTCTTT. Residues: CASSLGQGARGEAFF. This chain connects TRBV7-9 to TRBJ1-1; 12 bases are a match to TRBD1. The V gene end was trimmed by 5 bases and the J gene end by 7 bases; junction bases not matched to a gene: 8. The CDR3 sequence is 15 residues long. CDR1 is SEHNR and CDR2 is FQNEAQ in the germline V gene (reference sequence).

This clone was observed a few times. CDR3 nucleotide sequence: TGTGCCAGCAGCCAAGGGATACTAGCGGGGACCCTCTACAATGAGCAGTTCTTC. Protein: CASSQGILAGTLYNEQFF. The rearrangement links TRBV3-1 (or the pseudogene TRBV3-2) to TRBJ2-1; 10 bases agree with TRBD2. V trimming: 1 base; J trimming: 3 bases; junction bases outside the gene matches: 9. The germline gives CDR1 LGHDT, CDR2 YNNKEL (reference sequence). The CDR3 has 18 residues.

V is TRBV24-1 and J is TRBJ2-2, with TRBD1 identical over 7 bases. The CDR3 covers 17 residues. The germline V gene has CDR1 KGHDR and CDR2 SFDVKD. Germline trimming cut 3 bases from V and 2 bases from J; bases unmatched to any gene: 8. Written as DNA, the CDR3 is TGTGCCACCAGTGATAATTCCGGGACAGTAAACACCGGGGAGCTGTTTTTT. Protein: CATSDNSGTVNTGELFF.

The chain recombines TRBV9 with TRBJ2-2, with 10 bases identical to TRBD1. This CDR3 is 16 amino acids long. Germline values: CDR1 SGDLS, CDR2 YYNGEE. J lost 5 bases, V lost 3 bases, and 7 bases had no gene match. CDR3 DNA sequence: TGTGCCAGCAGCGACAAGACAGGGGGCCGGACCGGGGAGCTGTTTTTT. Protein product: CASSDKTGGRTGELFF. Using reference TRBV9 and TRBJ2-2 for the parts outside the CDR3, the full variable domain is DSGVTQTPKHLITATGQRVTLRCSPRSGDLSVYWYQQSLDQGLQFLIQYYNGEERAKGNILERFSAQQFPDLHSELNLSSLELGDSALYFCASSDKTGGRTGELFFGEGSRLTVL.

This chain uses TRBV5-8 with TRBJ1-5; 7 bases fit TRBD1. The V and J ends lost 2 bases and 4 bases, in that order; junction bases with no gene match: 3. There are 14 residues in the CDR3. Germline V gene sequence: CDR1 SGHTS, CDR2 YDEGEE. CDR3 nucleotides: TGTGCCAGCAGCTTCGACAGGGAAAATCAGCCCCAGCATTTT. Protein product: CASSFDRENQPQHF.